This T cell receptor (beta chain) originates from a study of radiotherapy plus CTLA-4 blockade in lung cancer. Study-wide results and limits: An expansion of tumor-derived TCR clones occurred in blood after radiotherapy plus ipilimumab.

The CDR3 consists of 15 residues. V was clipped by 6 bases and J by 9 bases; unmatched bases: 8. The germline gives CDR1 SGHTA, CDR2 FQGTGA. Some clones are missing from TCRdb's copy, which holds only in-frame ones; the method was immunoSEQ multiplex PCR. The sample consists of some 80,000 clones, about 78% of them appearing once. About this clone itself: As yet, its antigen is unknown.

This chain connects TRBV7-3 to TRBJ2-1, with TRBD2 matching 13 bases. This material consisted of peripheral blood, taken from a patient treated with radiotherapy plus ipilimumab. The source is a human donor with non-small cell lung cancer whose response to radiotherapy plus ipilimumab could not be evaluated. Some clones in this sample may be carry-over from other donors' samples. For the CDR3, the DNA is TGTGCCAGCAGTTATGGACTAGCGGGGGCCGGTGAGCAGTTCTTC. The encoded protein is CASSYGLAGAGEQFF.